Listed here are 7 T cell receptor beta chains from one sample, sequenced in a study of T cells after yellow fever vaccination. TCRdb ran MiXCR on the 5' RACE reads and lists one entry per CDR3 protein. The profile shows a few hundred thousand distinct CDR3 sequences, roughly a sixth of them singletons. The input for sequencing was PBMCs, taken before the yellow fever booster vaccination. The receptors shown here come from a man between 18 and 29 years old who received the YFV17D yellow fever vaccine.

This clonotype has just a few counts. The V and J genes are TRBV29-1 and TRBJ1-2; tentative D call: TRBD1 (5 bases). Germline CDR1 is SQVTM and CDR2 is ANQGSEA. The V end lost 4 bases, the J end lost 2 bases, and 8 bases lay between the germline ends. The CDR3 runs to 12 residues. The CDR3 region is CSVGQGNYGYTF. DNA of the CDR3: TGCAGCGTTGGTCAGGGCAACTATGGCTACACCTTC.

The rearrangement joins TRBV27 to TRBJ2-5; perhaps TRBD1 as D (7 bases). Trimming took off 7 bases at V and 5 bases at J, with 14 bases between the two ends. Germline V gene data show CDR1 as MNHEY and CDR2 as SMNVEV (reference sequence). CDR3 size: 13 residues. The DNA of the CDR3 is TGTGCCAGCAAATCAGGGGGGCAGGAGACCCAGTACTTC. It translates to CASKSGGQETQYF.

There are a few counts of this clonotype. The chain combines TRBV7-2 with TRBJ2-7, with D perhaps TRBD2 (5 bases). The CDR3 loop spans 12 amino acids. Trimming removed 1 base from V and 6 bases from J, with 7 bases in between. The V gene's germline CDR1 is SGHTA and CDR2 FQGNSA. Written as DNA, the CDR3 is TGTGCCAGCAGCTTAGGCGGGCTCGAGCAGTACGTC. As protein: CASSLGGLEQYV.

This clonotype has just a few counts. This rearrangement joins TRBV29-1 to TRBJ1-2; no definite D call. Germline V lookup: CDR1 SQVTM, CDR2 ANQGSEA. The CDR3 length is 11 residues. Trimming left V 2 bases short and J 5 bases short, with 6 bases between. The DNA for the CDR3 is TGCAGCGTTGAATCAAGTTATGGCTACACCTTC. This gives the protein CSVESSYGYTF.

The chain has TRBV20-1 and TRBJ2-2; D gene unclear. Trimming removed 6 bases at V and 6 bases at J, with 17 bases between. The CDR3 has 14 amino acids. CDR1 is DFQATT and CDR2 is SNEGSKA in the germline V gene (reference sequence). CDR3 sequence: CSARLRVSAGELFF. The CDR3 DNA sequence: TGCAGTGCCAGACTTCGGGTATCGGCCGGGGAGCTGTTTTTT.

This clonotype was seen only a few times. The CDR3 nucleotides are TGTGCCAGCTCACCACCAACAGGGGGCTACAATGAGCAGTTCTTC. Its translation is CASSPPTGGYNEQFF. The chain employs TRBV18 and TRBJ2-1, with 8 bases matching TRBD1. Germline loops: CDR1 KGHSH, CDR2 LQKENI. The CDR3 totals 15 residues. Germline trimming cut 0 bases from V and 3 bases from J; bases unmatched to any gene: 1.

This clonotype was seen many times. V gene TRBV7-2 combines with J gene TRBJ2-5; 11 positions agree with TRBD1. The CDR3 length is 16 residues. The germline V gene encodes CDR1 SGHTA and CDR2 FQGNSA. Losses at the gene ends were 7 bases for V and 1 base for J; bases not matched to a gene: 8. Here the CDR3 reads CASTKRTGGIQETQYF. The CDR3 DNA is TGTGCCAGCACCAAAAGGACAGGGGGCATCCAAGAGACCCAGTACTTC.